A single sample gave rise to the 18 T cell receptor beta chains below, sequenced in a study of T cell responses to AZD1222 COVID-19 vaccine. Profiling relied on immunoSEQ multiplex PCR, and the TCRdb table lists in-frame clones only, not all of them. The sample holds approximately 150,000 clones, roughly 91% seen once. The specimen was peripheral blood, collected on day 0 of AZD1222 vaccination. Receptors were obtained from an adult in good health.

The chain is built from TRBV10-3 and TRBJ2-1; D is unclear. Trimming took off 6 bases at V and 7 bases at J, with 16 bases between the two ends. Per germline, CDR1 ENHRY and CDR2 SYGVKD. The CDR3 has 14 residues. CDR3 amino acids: CAISPGSPINEQFF. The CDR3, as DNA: TGTGCCATCAGCCCGGGCTCGCCCATTAATGAGCAGTTCTTC.

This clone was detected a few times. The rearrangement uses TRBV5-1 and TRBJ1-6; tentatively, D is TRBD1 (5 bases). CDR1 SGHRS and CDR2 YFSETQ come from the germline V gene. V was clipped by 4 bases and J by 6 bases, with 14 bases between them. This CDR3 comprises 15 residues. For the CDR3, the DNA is TGCGCCAGCAGCCCCGGTCGGGGGAGTAATTCACCCCTCCACTTT. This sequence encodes CASSPGRGSNSPLHF.

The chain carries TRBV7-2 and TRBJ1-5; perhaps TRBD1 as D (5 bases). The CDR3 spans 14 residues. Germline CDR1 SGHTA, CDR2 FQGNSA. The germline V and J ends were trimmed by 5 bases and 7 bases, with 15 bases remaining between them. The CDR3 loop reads CASSDQGGRQPQHF. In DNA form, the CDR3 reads TGTGCCAGCAGCGACCAGGGTGGCCGGCAGCCCCAGCATTTT.

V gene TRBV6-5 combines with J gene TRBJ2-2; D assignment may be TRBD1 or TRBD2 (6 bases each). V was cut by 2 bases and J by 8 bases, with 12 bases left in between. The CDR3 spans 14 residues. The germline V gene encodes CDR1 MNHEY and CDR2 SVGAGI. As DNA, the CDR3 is TGTGCCAGCAGTTACGGGGGGCCTTCAGGGGAGCTGTTTTTT. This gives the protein CASSYGGPSGELFF.

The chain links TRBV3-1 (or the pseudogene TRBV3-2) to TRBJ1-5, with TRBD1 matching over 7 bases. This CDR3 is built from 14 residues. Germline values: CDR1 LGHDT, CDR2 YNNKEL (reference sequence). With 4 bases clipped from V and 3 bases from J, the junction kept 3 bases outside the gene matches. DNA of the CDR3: TGTGCCAGCAGCCGGGGACAGTCCAATCAGCCCCAGCATTTT. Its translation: CASSRGQSNQPQHF.

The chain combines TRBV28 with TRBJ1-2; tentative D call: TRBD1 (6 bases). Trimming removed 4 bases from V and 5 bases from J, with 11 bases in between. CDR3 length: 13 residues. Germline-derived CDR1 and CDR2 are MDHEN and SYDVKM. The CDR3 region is CASSSTGKYGYTF. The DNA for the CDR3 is TGTGCCAGCAGTTCTACAGGGAAGTATGGCTACACCTTC.

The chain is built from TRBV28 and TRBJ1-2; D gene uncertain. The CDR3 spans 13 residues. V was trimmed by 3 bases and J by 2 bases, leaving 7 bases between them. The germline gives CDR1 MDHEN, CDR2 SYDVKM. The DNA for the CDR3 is TGTGCCAGCAGTTTCAGGAAGAACTATGGCTACACCTTC. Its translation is CASSFRKNYGYTF.

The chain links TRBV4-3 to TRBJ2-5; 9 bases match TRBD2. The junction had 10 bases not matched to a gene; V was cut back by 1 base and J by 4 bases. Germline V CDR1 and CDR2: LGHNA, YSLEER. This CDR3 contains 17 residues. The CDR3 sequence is CASSQGRGSGRRETQYF. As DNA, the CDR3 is TGCGCCAGCAGCCAAGGCCGTGGTAGCGGGAGACGAGAGACCCAGTACTTC.

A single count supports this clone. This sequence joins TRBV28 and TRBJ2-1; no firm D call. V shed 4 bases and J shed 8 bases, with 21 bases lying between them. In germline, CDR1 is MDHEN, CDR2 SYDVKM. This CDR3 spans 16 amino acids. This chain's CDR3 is CASSSVDHRLGDEQFF. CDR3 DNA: TGTGCCAGCAGTTCCGTGGACCACCGACTTGGCGATGAGCAGTTCTTC.

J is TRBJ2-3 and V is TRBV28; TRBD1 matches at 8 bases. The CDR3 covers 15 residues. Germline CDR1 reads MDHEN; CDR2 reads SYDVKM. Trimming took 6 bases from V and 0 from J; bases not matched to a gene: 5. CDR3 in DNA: TGTGCCAGCAGGGGACAGGCGATAAGCACAGATACGCAGTATTTT. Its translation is CASRGQAISTDTQYF.

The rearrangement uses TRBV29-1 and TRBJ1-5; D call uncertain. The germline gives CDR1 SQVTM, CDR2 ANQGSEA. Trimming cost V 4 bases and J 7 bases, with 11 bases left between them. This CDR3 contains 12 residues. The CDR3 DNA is TGCAGCGTTGGAGGTGGGTCCCAGCCCCAGCATTTT. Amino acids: CSVGGGSQPQHF. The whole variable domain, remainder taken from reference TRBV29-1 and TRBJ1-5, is SAVISQKPSRDICQRGTSLTIQCQVDSQVTMMFWYRQQPGQSLTLIATANQGSEATYESGFVIDKFPISRPNLTFSTLTVSNMSPEDSSIYLCSVGGGSQPQHFGDGTRLSIL.

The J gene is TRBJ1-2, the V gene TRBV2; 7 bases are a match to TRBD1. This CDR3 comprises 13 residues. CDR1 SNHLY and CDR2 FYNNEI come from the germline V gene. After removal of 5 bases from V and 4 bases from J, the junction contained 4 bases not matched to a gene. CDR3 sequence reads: CASSPDRAYGYTF. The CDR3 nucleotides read TGTGCCAGCAGTCCCGACAGGGCCTATGGCTACACCTTC. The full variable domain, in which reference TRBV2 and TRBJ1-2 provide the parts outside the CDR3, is EPEVTQTPSHQVTQMGQEVILRCVPISNHLYFYWYRQILGQKVEFLVSFYNNEISEKSEIFDDQFSVERPDGSNFTLKIRSTKLEDSAMYFCASSPDRAYGYTFGSGTRLTVV.

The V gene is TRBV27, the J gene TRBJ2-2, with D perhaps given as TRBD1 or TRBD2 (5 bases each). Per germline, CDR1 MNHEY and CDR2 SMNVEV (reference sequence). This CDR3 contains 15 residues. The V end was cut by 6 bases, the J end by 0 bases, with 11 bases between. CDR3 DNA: TGTGCCAGCAGACCGGGACGCTCGAACACCGGGGAGCTGTTTTTT. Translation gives CASRPGRSNTGELFF.

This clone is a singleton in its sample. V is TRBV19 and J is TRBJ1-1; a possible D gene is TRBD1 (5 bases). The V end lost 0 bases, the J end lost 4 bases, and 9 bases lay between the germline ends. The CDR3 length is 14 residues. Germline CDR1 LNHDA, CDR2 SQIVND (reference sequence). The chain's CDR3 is CASSIEGVATEAFF. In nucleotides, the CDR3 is TGTGCCAGTAGTATAGAAGGGGTTGCCACTGAAGCTTTCTTT.

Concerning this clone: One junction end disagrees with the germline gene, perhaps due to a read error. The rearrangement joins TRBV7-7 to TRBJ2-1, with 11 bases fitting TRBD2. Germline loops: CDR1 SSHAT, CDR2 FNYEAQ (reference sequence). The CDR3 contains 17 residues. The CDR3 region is CASSLSPGTSGDNEQFF. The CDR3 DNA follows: TGTGCTAGCAGCTTAAGCCCCGGGACTAGCGGAGACAATGAGCAGTTCTTC.

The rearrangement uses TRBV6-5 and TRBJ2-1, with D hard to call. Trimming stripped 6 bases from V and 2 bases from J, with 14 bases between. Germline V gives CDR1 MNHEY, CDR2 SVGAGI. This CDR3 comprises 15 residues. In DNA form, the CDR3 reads TGTGCCAGCAGCGCTCAAAAATCCCCCTACAATGAGCAGTTCTTC. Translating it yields CASSAQKSPYNEQFF.

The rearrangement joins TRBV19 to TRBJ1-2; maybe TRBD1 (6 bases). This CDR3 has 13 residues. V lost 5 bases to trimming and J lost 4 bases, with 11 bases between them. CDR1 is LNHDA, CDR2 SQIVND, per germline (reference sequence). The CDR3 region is CASSPQGTYGYTF. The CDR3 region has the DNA TGTGCCAGTAGTCCGCAGGGGACCTATGGCTACACCTTC.

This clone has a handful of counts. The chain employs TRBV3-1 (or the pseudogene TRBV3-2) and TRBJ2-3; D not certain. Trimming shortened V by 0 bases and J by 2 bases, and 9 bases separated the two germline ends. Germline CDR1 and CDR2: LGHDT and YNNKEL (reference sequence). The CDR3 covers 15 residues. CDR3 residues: CASSQDGRTTDTQYF. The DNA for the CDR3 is TGTGCCAGCAGCCAAGATGGCCGGACCACAGATACGCAGTATTTT.